The rows below give T cell receptor beta chains drawn from one sample of a study of blood T cells in healthy people across ages. In TCRdb, the 5' RACE reads were re-called with MiXCR into one record per CDR3 protein. The data show 600,000 to 1,000,000 distinct CDR3 sequences, 55% to 75% seen once. Material for sequencing was blood. Receptor source: a man aged 25 to 40 in good health. The CDR3 runs from the conserved cysteine through the conserved F or W. The D gene is left open where the match is weak. Some rows mark clone size as missing; the rest say once, few, many or name a class of expanded clone.

d_call | j_call | clone_size | v_call | cdr3_nt | cdr3_aa
TRBD1 | TRBJ2-7 | . | TRBV29-1 | TGCAGCGTTGTAGGGACAGTCTACGAGCAGTACTTC | CSVVGTVYEQYF
TRBD1 | TRBJ2-7 | once | TRBV20-1 | TGCAGTGCCAGCCGACAGGGCCCCTACGAGCAGTACTTC | CSASRQGPYEQYF
. | TRBJ2-2 | . | TRBV29-1 | TGCAGCGCACCGGGACCGCTGAACACCGGGGAGCTGTTTTTT | CSAPGPLNTGELFF
TRBD2 | TRBJ2-7 | few | TRBV5-1 | TGCGCCAGCAGCTTACCAGCGGGAGAGTCCGAGCAGTACTTC | CASSLPAGESEQYF
TRBD1 | TRBJ2-2 | . | TRBV28 | TGTGCCAGCAGTCCCCCCCTGCCGTCCACTTGGACAGGGTCGACCGGGGAGCTGTTTTTT | CASSPPLPSTWTGSTGELFF
. | TRBJ2-1 | once | TRBV6-2/TRBV6-3 | TGTGCCAGCAGTCCTTCAAACCAAGCGAACCGGAATGAGCAGTTCTTC | CASSPSNQANRNEQFF
. | TRBJ2-3 | . | TRBV3-1 | TGTGCCAGCAGCCCCCACGGGGGAGATACGCAGTATTTT | CASSPHGGDTQYF
TRBD1 | TRBJ1-5 | . | TRBV6-6 | TGTGCCAGCAGTTACTCGCCCGGACAGGGCAGTCAGCCCCAGCATTTT | CASSYSPGQGSQPQHF
. | TRBJ1-1 | . | TRBV6-6 | TGTGCCAGCAGAATCGGGACTGCCGCTTTCTTT | CASRIGTAAFF
TRBD2 | TRBJ2-5 | . | TRBV14 | TGTGCCAGCAGCCCCGTCCCTAGCGGCCTTTTAAATGAGCAGTACTTC | CASSPVPSGLLNEQYF
. | TRBJ1-2 | . | TRBV6-4 | TGTGCCAGCAGTGACTCTTTGTGTGTCATTCGAATATATGGCTACACCTTC | CASSDSLCVIRIYGYTF
TRBD1 | TRBJ1-2 | . | TRBV20-1 | TGCAGTGCTAGGACAGGGGGCGAGGGCTACACCTTC | CSARTGGEGYTF
. | TRBJ2-7 | . | TRBV5-1 | TGCGCCAGCAGCGGGAACAGTGCTACCTACGAGCAGTACTTC | CASSGNSATYEQYF
TRBD2 | TRBJ2-1 | . | TRBV7-8 | TGTGCCAGCAGCACGTCGACTAGCGGAAGCTCCTACAATGAGCAGTTCTTC | CASSTSTSGSSYNEQFF
TRBD2 | TRBJ2-4 | . | TRBV30 | TGTGCCTGGAGTCCTGGACTAGCGGGGGTCATTCAGTACTTC | CAWSPGLAGVIQYF
TRBD2 | TRBJ2-5 | . | TRBV28 | TGTGCCAGCAGTTTTGGAAACTATTACGGCGGGAGGGCCAGTGAGACCCAGTACTTC | CASSFGNYYGGRASETQYF
TRBD2 | TRBJ2-1 | . | TRBV20-1 | TGCAGTGTTAGAGCCCGGACTAGCGGGGGGTCGTACAATGAGCAGTTCTTC | CSVRARTSGGSYNEQFF
TRBD1 | TRBJ2-1 | . | TRBV11-2 | TGTGCCAGCAGCTTAACCAGGGGGAAATACAATGAGCAGTTCTTC | CASSLTRGKYNEQFF
TRBD2 | TRBJ2-1 | few | TRBV4-3 | TGCGCCAGCAGCCGAGGGACTAGCGTAGGCAATGAGCAGTTCTTC | CASSRGTSVGNEQFF
. | TRBJ2-7 | . | TRBV25-1 | TGTGCCAGCAGTGAACTACCCTGGACGCGCGAGCAGTACTTC | CASSELPWTREQYF
. | TRBJ2-1 | . | TRBV7-2 | TGTGCCAGCAGCTTAGCGCCCTACGCAGGAGGATACAATGAGCAGTTCTTC | CASSLAPYAGGYNEQFF
. | TRBJ1-2 | . | TRBV5-8 | TGTGCCAGCAGTGGCAGGGTGTTGACGGACTATGGCTACACCTTC | CASSGRVLTDYGYTF
TRBD2 | TRBJ2-3 | once | TRBV20-1 | TGCAGTGCTAGGGTGGGACTAGGCTTCACAGATACGCAGTATTTT | CSARVGLGFTDTQYF
. | TRBJ1-2 | few | TRBV20-1 | TGCAGTGCTAGAGATAATTTGGACTATGGCTACACCTTC | CSARDNLDYGYTF
. | TRBJ2-5 | . | TRBV28 | TGTGCCAGCAGTTTGAACCTAGGGGTCCGGGAGACCCAGTACTTC | CASSLNLGVRETQYF
TRBD1 | TRBJ2-7 | . | TRBV5-1 | TGCGCCAGCAGCGAGGGGGCAGGAACCTACGAGCAGTACTTC | CASSEGAGTYEQYF
. | TRBJ1-2 | . | TRBV7-9 | TGTGCCAGCAGCCCTATAGGACAGCGGACCTATGGCTACACCTTC | CASSPIGQRTYGYTF
TRBD2 | TRBJ2-7 | . | TRBV4-3 | TGCGCCAGCAGCCAAGATCTGAGCGGGAGAACCTACGAGCAGTACTTC | CASSQDLSGRTYEQYF
. | TRBJ1-1 | . | TRBV20-1 | TGCAGTGCTAGGACTGACCAGAACACTGAAGCTTTCTTT | CSARTDQNTEAFF
TRBD2 | TRBJ2-4 | . | TRBV7-9 | TGTGCCAGCAGCCCTAGCGGGGGGAAAAACATTCAGTACTTC | CASSPSGGKNIQYF
. | TRBJ2-7 | few | TRBV11-2 | TGTGCCAGCAGCCTGGACAGACCACTTTCCTACGAGCAGTACTTC | CASSLDRPLSYEQYF
. | TRBJ2-5 | . | TRBV5-1 | TGCGCCAGCCGCCCCGGGACCGGATCGGAGACCCAGTACTTC | CASRPGTGSETQYF
. | TRBJ2-2 | few | TRBV6-6 | TGTGCCAGCAGTTACCGGGGCTTGAACACCGGGGAGCTGTTTTTT | CASSYRGLNTGELFF
. | TRBJ2-4 | . | TRBV20-1 | TGCAGTGCTTTAAAATGGACAGGACTAGACGACGGGCAGTACTTC | CSALKWTGLDDGQYF
TRBD1 | TRBJ1-2 | few | TRBV19 | TGTGCCAGTAGCCTACTTCAGGGGGATGGTGGCTACACCTTC | CASSLLQGDGGYTF
TRBD1 | TRBJ2-7 | . | TRBV15 | TGTGCCACCAGCAGAAAAGGGACAGGGGTAATCGAGCAGTACTTC | CATSRKGTGVIEQYF
. | TRBJ2-5 | few | TRBV25-1 | TGTGCCAGCAGTGAATATAGAGGATCGGAGACCCAGTACTTC | CASSEYRGSETQYF